These T cell receptor beta chains were read from a single sample in a study of shared clonotypes between healthy human individuals. Repertoires were generated with immunoSEQ multiplex PCR, while TCRdb's copy carries only in-frame clones and drops some. The sample contains fewer than 3 million clones, 85% to 95% of which appear only once. Sequenced input: naive CD4+ T cells from PBMCs. The receptors originated from a young man in good health. Some clones in this sample may be carry-over from other donors' samples. Both conserved end residues are part of each CDR3. The D gene is left open where the match is weak. Clone sizes are given selectively: once, few, many, or a class where the clone is expanded.

>TRBJ2-1|-|TRBV4-3|TRBD2
TGCGCCAGCAGCCCTGTTAGGGCTAGCGGAGACCTCTACAATGAGCAGTTCTTC
CASSPVRASGDLYNEQFF
>TRBJ2-2|-|TRBV5-1|-
TGCGCCAGCAGCTTTGACTTCAGGCAAAACACCGGGGAGCTGTTTTTT
CASSFDFRQNTGELFF
>TRBJ1-3|-|TRBV4-1|TRBD1
TGCGCCAGCAGCCGGGACAGGGTAGCGGGAAACACCATATATTTT
CASSRDRVAGNTIYF
>TRBJ2-2|-|TRBV6-5|TRBD2
TGTGCCAGCAGTTTTACTAGCGGGAGTTACACCGGGGAGCTGTTTTTT
CASSFTSGSYTGELFF
>TRBJ2-1|-|TRBV6-5|TRBD2
TGTGCCAGCAGTCCGGGACTAGCGGGAGGAGCTGAGCAGTTCTTC
CASSPGLAGGAEQFF
>TRBJ2-1|-|TRBV11-1|-
TGTGCCAGCAGTCCGATAAGTTCGGGGGTTGGTGAGCAGTTCTTC
CASSPISSGVGEQFF
>TRBJ2-7|-|TRBV11-3|-
TGTGCCAGCAGCCAGGGTACCCTCGGTGGCGAGCAGTACTTC
CASSQGTLGGEQYF
>TRBJ1-5|-|TRBV7-2|-
TGTGCCAGCAGCTTCGGTCAGGGGAATCAGCCCCAGCATTTT
CASSFGQGNQPQHF
>TRBJ1-2|-|TRBV4-3|-
TGCGCCAGCAGCCAAGAGGTCCCCCTAAGTTTTGGCTACACCTTC
CASSQEVPLSFGYTF
>TRBJ1-4|once|TRBV28|TRBD1
TGTGCCAGCAGTTTTCTATCTAGGGACAGAGGACTGTTTTTT
CASSFLSRDRGLFF
>TRBJ2-7|-|TRBV5-1|TRBD2
TGCGCCAGCAGCCCGGCGGGGGGGCATGAGCAGTACTTC
CASSPAGGHEQYF
>TRBJ2-3|once|TRBV28|-
TGTGCCAGCAGCCTATACACAGATACGCAGTATTTT
CASSLYTDTQYF
>TRBJ1-4|-|TRBV7-9|-
TGTGCCAGCAGCTTATTATCTCCGGGGAGTGAAAAACTGTTTTTT
CASSLLSPGSEKLFF
>TRBJ2-1|-|TRBV11-3|TRBD2
TGTGCCAGCAGCAATTTAGCGGGAGTAAACAATGAGCAGTTCTTC
CASSNLAGVNNEQFF
>TRBJ2-3|-|TRBV28|-
TGTGCCAGCAGTCACTACCAGGCCCACACAGATACGCAGTATTTT
CASSHYQAHTDTQYF
>TRBJ2-5|once|TRBV2|-
TGTGCCAGCACCCTCGAGGGGGAGACCCAGTACTTC
CASTLEGETQYF
>TRBJ2-3|-|TRBV6-6|-
TGTGCCAGCAGTTACGGAGATACGCAGTATTTT
CASSYGDTQYF
>TRBJ1-1|-|TRBV28|-
TGTGCCAGCAGTTTAGGCAGGAGTCAGGGGAACACTGAAGCTTTCTTT
CASSLGRSQGNTEAFF
>TRBJ1-2|-|TRBV6-6|TRBD1
TGTGCCAGCAGTTACTCGGGGACAGGGGTCAGCTACACCTTC
CASSYSGTGVSYTF
>TRBJ1-3|-|TRBV28|-
TGTGCCAGCAGTGGACCCCCTGGAAACACCATATATTTT
CASSGPPGNTIYF
>TRBJ1-1|-|TRBV18|-
TGTGCCAGCTCACCGCTTGGGACGGCTGAAGCTTTCTTT
CASSPLGTAEAFF
>TRBJ2-7|-|TRBV5-1|-
TGCGCCAGCAGCTTTGGGCGTTTGGCGGCAGGGCGAAGAGCAGGCTCCTACGAGCAGTACTTC
CASSFGRLAAGRRAGSYEQYF
>TRBJ1-3|-|TRBV27|-
TGTGCCAGCAGTGACTTCTCTGGAAACACCATATATTTT
CASSDFSGNTIYF
>TRBJ2-3|-|TRBV28|TRBD2
TGTGCCAGCAGTCCAGTCGAACTCTCTAGCGGGAGGAGCACAGATACGCAGTATTTT
CASSPVELSSGRSTDTQYF
>TRBJ1-1|-|TRBV5-5|-
TGTGCCAGCAGCTTGGTTGGCAGGAACACTGAAGCTTTCTTT
CASSLVGRNTEAFF
>TRBJ2-6|-|TRBV30|-
TGTGCCTGGAGTGTGGGCATCTCTGGGGCCAACGTCCTGACTTTC
CAWSVGISGANVLTF
>TRBJ2-3|-|TRBV7-2|-
TGTGCCAGCAGCACCGGGGTTAGCACAGATACGCAGTATTTT
CASSTGVSTDTQYF
>TRBJ1-3|-|TRBV28|-
TGTGCCAGCAGTTTATGGGTTAGAGGGGCGCGAAATCAGGACACCATATATTTT
CASSLWVRGARNQDTIYF
>TRBJ2-7|-|TRBV7-6|-
TGTGCCAGCAGCAACGTAAGGGGCAGGGATTTGTACGAGCAGTACTTC
CASSNVRGRDLYEQYF
>TRBJ1-4|once|TRBV9|TRBD1
TGTGCCAGCAGCGTAGCCCACTATTGGGACAGGGATCCCACTAATGAAAAACTGTTTTTT
CASSVAHYWDRDPTNEKLFF
>TRBJ1-4|-|TRBV7-2|-
TGTGCCAGCAGCTTAGCAGGGGTGGGCGAAAAACTGTTTTTT
CASSLAGVGEKLFF
>TRBJ1-1|-|TRBV18|-
TGTGCCAGCTCAACGGACATCAACACTGAAGCTTTCTTT
CASSTDINTEAFF
>TRBJ2-7|-|TRBV29-1|TRBD1
TGCAGCGTTGGAGGACAGGGGATCTACGAGCAGTACTTC
CSVGGQGIYEQYF
>TRBJ2-1|-|TRBV5-6|-
TGTGCCAGCAGCTCACGGACTAAAAATTACAATGAGCAGTTCTTC
CASSSRTKNYNEQFF
>TRBJ1-1|once|TRBV5-6|-
TGTGCCAGCAGGCTCATTTGGGACCCAAACACTGAAGCTTTCTTT
CASRLIWDPNTEAFF
>TRBJ2-7|-|TRBV5-5|TRBD1
TGTGCCAGCAGCTTGCGTTCAGGGGGATCCTACGAGCAGTACTTC
CASSLRSGGSYEQYF
>TRBJ2-7|-|TRBV9|TRBD2
TGTGCCAGCAGCCCTGGACTAGCGGGAGTCTCCTACGAGCAGTACTTC
CASSPGLAGVSYEQYF
>TRBJ1-2|few|TRBV9|-
TGTGCCAGCAGCGTAGACAGGGACTATGGCTACACCTTC
CASSVDRDYGYTF
>TRBJ1-4|-|TRBV2|TRBD1
TGTGCCAGCAGTGGGGACAGGGGGCGAGAAAAACTGTTTTTT
CASSGDRGREKLFF
>TRBJ1-5|-|TRBV4-1|-
TGCGCCAGCAGCCAAGTTCATGCAGGTGGTAGCAATCAGCCCCAGCATTTT
CASSQVHAGGSNQPQHF
>TRBJ2-3|-|TRBV11-1|TRBD2
TGTGCCAGCAGCTCTAGCGGGACCTCCACAGATACGCAGTATTTT
CASSSSGTSTDTQYF
>TRBJ1-4|once|TRBV2|TRBD1
TGTGCCAGCAGTGAGCGGGACAGGGGCGAAAAACTGTTTTTT
CASSERDRGEKLFF
>TRBJ2-1|-|TRBV11-2|TRBD2
TGTGCCAGCAGCCGGGGACTAGCGGGAGGCTCGCGGTCCTACAATGAGCAGTTCTTC
CASSRGLAGGSRSYNEQFF
>TRBJ2-3|-|TRBV9|TRBD2
TGTGCCAGCAGCGTAGGCGGGACTAGCGGGAGCACGTATACGCAGTATTTT
CASSVGGTSGSTYTQYF
>TRBJ2-3|-|TRBV28|-
TGTGCCAGCACAGGGGGGTCCAGAGTGTATTTT
CASTGGSRVYF
>TRBJ2-1|-|TRBV6-6|-
TGTGCCAGCAGTTGGGGCAGGTTAGAAAATGAGCAGTTCTTC
CASSWGRLENEQFF
>TRBJ2-7|-|TRBV7-9|-
TGTGCCAGCAGCTACCGACAGGCCTTCACCTACGAGCAGTACTTC
CASSYRQAFTYEQYF
>TRBJ1-1|-|TRBV5-4|-
TGTGCCAGCAGCCCAACCGGGGTCATGAACACTGAAGCTTTCTTT
CASSPTGVMNTEAFF
>TRBJ1-4|-|TRBV15|TRBD1
TGTGCCACCAGCAGAGATGGCCGACAGGGAACTAATGAAAAACTGTTTTTT
CATSRDGRQGTNEKLFF
>TRBJ1-1|-|TRBV18|TRBD1
TGTGCCAGCTCACCACAGGACAGGGGGCGATGGACTGAAGCTTTCTTT
CASSPQDRGRWTEAFF
>TRBJ1-1|-|TRBV7-3|-
TGTGCCAGCAGCCGACAAATGAACACTGAAGCTTTCTTT
CASSRQMNTEAFF